This TCR beta chain was identified during a study of CD8+ T cells in alopecia areata. Points from the study as a whole: TCR sharing across patients was less clear than in mice, possibly HLA-related.

This sample's treatment: oral pan-JAK inhibitor, 5-10 mg twice daily. Extraction of RNA preceded its reverse transcription into cDNA, which served as the sequencing template. Clones were sequenced by immunoSEQ multiplex PCR, and TCRdb holds only the in-frame ones, with some missing. The sample yields hundreds of thousands of clones, over 45% seen once. Of note for this clone: Its antigen is not known.

This receptor was obtained from a human donor with alopecia areata. The specimen was CD4+ T cells sorted from blood, collected at roughly week 53, from a patient treated with tofacitinib.

The CDR3 loop is CASRGDRPSLGANVLTF. CDR3 sequence (DNA): TGTGCCTCCAGAGGGGACAGGCCCTCCCTAGGGGCCAACGTCCTGACTTTC. The chain has TRBV7-6 and TRBJ2-6; 8 bases agree with TRBD1. Germline-derived CDR1 and CDR2 are SGHVS and FNYEAQ. This CDR3 spans 17 amino acids. Trimming cost V 11 bases and J 4 bases; bases outside gene matches: 16.